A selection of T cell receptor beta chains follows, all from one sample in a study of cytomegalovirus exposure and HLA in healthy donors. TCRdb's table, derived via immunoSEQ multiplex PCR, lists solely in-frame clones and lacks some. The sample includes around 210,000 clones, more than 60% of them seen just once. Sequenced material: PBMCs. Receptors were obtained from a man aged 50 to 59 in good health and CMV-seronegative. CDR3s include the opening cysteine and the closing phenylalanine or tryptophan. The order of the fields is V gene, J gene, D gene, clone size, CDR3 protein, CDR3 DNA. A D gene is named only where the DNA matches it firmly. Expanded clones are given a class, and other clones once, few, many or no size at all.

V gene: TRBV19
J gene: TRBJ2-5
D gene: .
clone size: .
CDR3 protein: CASSIPSGDNQETQYF
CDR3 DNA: TGTGCCAGTAGTATCCCCTCCGGTGATAACCAAGAGACCCAGTACTTC

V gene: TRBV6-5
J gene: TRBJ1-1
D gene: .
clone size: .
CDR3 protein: CASSRGHLTEAFF
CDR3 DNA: TGTGCCAGCAGTCGGGGACATTTGACCGAAGCTTTCTTT

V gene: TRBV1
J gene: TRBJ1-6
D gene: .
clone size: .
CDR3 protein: CTSSQDVRRSSYNSPLHF
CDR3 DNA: TGCACCAGCAGCCAAGATGTAAGGAGGAGCTCCTATAATTCACCCCTCCACTTT

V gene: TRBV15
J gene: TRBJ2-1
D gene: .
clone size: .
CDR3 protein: CATSRPGDTRSLNEQFF
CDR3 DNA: TGTGCCACCAGCCGCCCTGGGGACACCCGTTCCCTCAATGAGCAGTTCTTC

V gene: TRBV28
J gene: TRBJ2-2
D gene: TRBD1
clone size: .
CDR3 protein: CASSFPDRVSGELFF
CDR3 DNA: TGTGCCAGCAGTTTCCCTGACAGGGTCTCCGGGGAGCTGTTTTTT

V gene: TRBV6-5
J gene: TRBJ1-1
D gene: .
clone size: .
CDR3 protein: CASSFQRNTEAFF
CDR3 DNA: TGTGCCAGCAGTTTTCAGCGTAACACTGAAGCTTTCTTT

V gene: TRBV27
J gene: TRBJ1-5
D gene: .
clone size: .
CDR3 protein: CASSWQVNQPQHF
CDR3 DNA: TGTGCCAGCAGTTGGCAGGTCAATCAGCCCCAGCATTTT

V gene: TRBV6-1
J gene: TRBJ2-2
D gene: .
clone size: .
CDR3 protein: CASRISALDTGELFF
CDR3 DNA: TGTGCCAGCAGGATATCAGCGTTAGACACCGGGGAGCTGTTTTTT

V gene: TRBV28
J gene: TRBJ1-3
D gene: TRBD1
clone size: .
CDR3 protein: CASRSRDSRSLSGNTIYF
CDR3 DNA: TGTGCCAGCAGGTCACGGGACAGTCGATCCCTCTCTGGAAACACCATATATTTT

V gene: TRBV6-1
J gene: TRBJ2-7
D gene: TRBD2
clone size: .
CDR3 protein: CASSEGGLGSYEQYF
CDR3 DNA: TGTGCCAGCAGTGAAGGAGGACTAGGATCATACGAGCAGTACTTC

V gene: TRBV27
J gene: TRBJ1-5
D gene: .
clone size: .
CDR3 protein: CASSFTGNQPQHF
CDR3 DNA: TGTGCCAGCAGCTTTACAGGGAATCAGCCCCAGCATTTT

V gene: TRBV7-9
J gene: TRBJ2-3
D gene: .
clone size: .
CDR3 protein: CASSLVAGTDTQYF
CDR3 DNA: TGTGCCAGCAGCTTAGTCGCAGGCACAGATACGCAGTATTTT

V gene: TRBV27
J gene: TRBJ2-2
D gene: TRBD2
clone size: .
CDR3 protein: CASSPPAGTSGLTGELFF
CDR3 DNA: TGTGCCAGCAGTCCCCCTGCCGGGACTAGCGGCCTTACCGGGGAGCTGTTTTTT

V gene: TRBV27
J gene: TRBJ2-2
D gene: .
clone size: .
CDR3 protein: CASSPRGTGELFF
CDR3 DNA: TGTGCCAGCAGTCCCCGGGGAACCGGGGAGCTGTTTTTT

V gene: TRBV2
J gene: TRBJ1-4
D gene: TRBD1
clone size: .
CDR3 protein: CASRITGTGVEKLFF
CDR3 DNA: TGTGCCAGCAGAATCACCGGGACAGGGGTCGAAAAACTGTTTTTT

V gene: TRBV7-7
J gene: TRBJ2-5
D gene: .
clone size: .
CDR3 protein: CASSPTSTMAQYF
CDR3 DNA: TGTGCCAGCAGCCCGACAAGTACAATGGCGCAGTACTTC

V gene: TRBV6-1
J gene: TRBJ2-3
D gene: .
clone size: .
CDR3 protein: CASSEILRTDTQYF
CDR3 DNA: TGTGCCAGCAGTGAAATTCTGAGGACAGATACGCAGTATTTT

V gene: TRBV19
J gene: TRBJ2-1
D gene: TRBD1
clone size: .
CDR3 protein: CASSNRQGVTYNEQFF
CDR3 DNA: TGTGCCAGTAGTAACCGACAGGGGGTGACCTACAATGAGCAGTTCTTC

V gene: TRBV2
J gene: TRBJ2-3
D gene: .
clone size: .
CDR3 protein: CASSGTGTDTQYF
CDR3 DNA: TGTGCCAGCAGTGGGACTGGGACAGATACGCAGTATTTT

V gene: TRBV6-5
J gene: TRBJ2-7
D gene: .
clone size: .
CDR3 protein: CASSYRATSYF
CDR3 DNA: TGTGCCAGCAGTTACAGAGCCACCTCATACTTC

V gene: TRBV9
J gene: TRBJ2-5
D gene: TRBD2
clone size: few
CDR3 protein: CASSPGTSGRGLETQYF
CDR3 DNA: TGTGCCAGCAGCCCCGGGACTAGCGGGAGGGGGCTGGAGACCCAGTACTTC

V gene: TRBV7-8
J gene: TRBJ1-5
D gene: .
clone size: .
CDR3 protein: CASRGEGNQPQHF
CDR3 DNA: TGTGCCAGCAGGGGGGAGGGCAATCAGCCCCAGCATTTT

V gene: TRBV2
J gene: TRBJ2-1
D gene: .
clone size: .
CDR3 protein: CASLPEITYNEQFF
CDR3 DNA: TGTGCCAGCCTTCCGGAGATAACATACAATGAGCAGTTCTTC

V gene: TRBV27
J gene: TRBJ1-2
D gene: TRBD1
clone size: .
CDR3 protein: CASSMRGPNYGYTF
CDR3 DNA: TGTGCCAGCAGTATGAGGGGGCCTAACTATGGCTACACCTTC

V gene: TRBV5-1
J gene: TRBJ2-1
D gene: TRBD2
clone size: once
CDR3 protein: CASSVFSGSDSYNEQFF
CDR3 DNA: TGCGCCAGCAGCGTTTTTAGCGGGAGCGACTCCTACAATGAGCAGTTCTTC

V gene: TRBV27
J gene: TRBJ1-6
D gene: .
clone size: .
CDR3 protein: CASSLFRGSSPLHF
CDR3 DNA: TGTGCCAGCAGTTTATTCAGGGGTAGTTCACCCCTCCACTTT

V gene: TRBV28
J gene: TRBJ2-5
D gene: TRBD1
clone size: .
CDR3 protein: CAAQGERETQYF
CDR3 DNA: TGTGCCGCACAGGGGGAGAGGGAGACCCAGTACTTC

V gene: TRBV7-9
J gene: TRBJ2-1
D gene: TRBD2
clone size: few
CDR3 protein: CASSNGRGAGDVSYNEQFF
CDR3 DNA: TGTGCCAGCAGCAACGGGAGGGGAGCGGGAGACGTCTCCTACAATGAGCAGTTCTTC

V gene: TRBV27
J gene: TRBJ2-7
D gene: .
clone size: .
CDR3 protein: CASKVARRYF
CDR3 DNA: TGTGCCAGCAAGGTGGCGAGGCGGTACTTC

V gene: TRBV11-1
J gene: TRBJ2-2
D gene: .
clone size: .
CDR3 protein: CASSLQYTGELFF
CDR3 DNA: TGTGCCAGCAGCCTTCAGTACACCGGGGAGCTGTTTTTT

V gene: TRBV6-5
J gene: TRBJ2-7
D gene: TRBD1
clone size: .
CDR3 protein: CASSIPGTGTYEQYF
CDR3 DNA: TGTGCCAGCAGTATCCCCGGGACAGGAACGTACGAGCAGTACTTC

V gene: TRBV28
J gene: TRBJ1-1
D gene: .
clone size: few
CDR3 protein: CASSFGLQHEAFF
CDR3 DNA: TGTGCCAGCAGTTTTGGGCTGCAGCATGAAGCTTTCTTT

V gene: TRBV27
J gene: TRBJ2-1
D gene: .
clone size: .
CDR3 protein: CASSLRDNSYNEQFF
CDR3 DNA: TGTGCCAGCAGTTTACGGGACAACTCCTACAATGAGCAGTTCTTC

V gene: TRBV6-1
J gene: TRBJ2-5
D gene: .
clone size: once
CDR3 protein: CASSDAPGHGETQYF
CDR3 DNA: TGTGCCAGCAGTGATGCGCCTGGGCATGGAGAGACCCAGTACTTC

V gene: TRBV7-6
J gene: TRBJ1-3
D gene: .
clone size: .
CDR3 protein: CASSLGGSGNTIYF
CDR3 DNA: TGTGCCAGCAGCTTAGGAGGGTCGGGAAACACCATATATTTT

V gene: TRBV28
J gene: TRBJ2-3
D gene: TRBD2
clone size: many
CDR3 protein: CASTGLAGGGLFTDTQYF
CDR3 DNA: TGTGCCAGCACAGGACTAGCGGGAGGTGGCCTGTTCACAGATACGCAGTATTTT

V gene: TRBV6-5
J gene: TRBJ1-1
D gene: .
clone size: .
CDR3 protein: CAAAAVNMNTEAFF
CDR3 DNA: TGTGCTGCGGCGGCCGTGAACATGAACACTGAAGCTTTCTTT

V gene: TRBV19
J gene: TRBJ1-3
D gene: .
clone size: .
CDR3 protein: CASSIGGLGNTIYF
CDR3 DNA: TGTGCCAGTAGTATTGGTGGCCTTGGAAACACCATATATTTT

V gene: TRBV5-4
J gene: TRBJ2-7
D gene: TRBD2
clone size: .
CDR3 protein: CASSRDPSGSYYEQYF
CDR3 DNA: TGTGCCAGCAGCCGTGACCCTAGCGGATCTTACTACGAGCAGTACTTC

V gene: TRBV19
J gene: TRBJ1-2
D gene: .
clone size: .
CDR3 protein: CASSIPSHRSYGYTF
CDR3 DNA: TGTGCCAGTAGTATTCCGTCTCACAGGAGCTATGGCTACACCTTC

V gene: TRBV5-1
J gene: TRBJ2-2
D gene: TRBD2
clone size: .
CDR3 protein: CASSLVTSGAGELFF
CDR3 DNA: TGCGCCAGCAGCTTGGTGACTAGCGGGGCCGGGGAGCTGTTTTTT

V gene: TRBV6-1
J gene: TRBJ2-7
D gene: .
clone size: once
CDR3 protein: CASSEALTPSYEQYF
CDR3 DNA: TGTGCCAGCAGTGAAGCGCTCACTCCGTCCTACGAGCAGTACTTC

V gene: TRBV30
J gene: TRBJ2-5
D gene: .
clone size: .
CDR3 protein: CAWSPPDIVKTQYF
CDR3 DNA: TGTGCCTGGAGTCCTCCCGACATCGTGAAGACCCAGTACTTC

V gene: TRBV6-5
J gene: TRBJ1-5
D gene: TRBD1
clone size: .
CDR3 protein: CASSVDRENQPQHF
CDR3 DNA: TGTGCCAGCAGTGTGGACAGGGAGAATCAGCCCCAGCATTTT

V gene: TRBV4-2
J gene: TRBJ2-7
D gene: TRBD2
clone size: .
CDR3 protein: CASSQDLSSGSKDEQYF
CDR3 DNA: TGTGCCAGCAGCCAAGATCTGTCTAGCGGGTCTAAGGACGAGCAGTACTTC